The present entry profiles one TCR beta chain with its context. Antigen specificity is unknown. Germline V gene data show CDR1 as SEHNR and CDR2 as FQNEAQ (reference sequence). V dropped 8 bases and J dropped 7 bases, with 12 bases sitting between them. CDR3 length equals 13 residues. These data originate in a study of OX40 agonist ivuxolimab in advanced cancers. For the study at large: Ivuxolimab, which patients received intravenously every 2 weeks, was dosed at 0.01 to 10 mg/kg. Partial responses were achieved by three patients: one hepatocellular carcinoma, two cutaneous melanoma.

Profiling relied on immunoSEQ multiplex PCR, and the TCRdb table lists in-frame clones only, not all of them. The profile shows around 50,000 clones, around 87% of them singletons. Findings and limits, study-wide: Mean expanded clone counts were higher in CD8+ than CD4+ T cells. At 0.1 to 3.0 mg/kg and by week 6, clonal expansion occurred in CD4+ and CD8+ blood T cells.

The TCR sequence derives from an adult with an advanced solid tumor such as melanoma, head and neck, liver or kidney cancer. The sequences come from CD4+ or CD8+ T cells sorted from blood, collected in a trial of the OX40 agonist ivuxolimab. This sequence joins TRBV7-9 and TRBJ1-6; D gene unclear. CDR3 residues: CASRTAENSPLHF. CDR3 coding DNA: TGTGCCAGCCGGACGGCTGAGAATTCACCCCTCCACTTT.